This T cell receptor (beta chain) was observed in a study of blood T cell repertoires in COVID-19. Study context: Sources were T cells, B-cell-depleted T cells, or PBMCs; the material itself was cDNA or gDNA.

Authors' data handling: Reference gene primers were amplified, and this amplification served to estimate nucleated cell counts. This table comes from immunoSEQ multiplex PCR, and its TCRdb copy is limited to in-frame clones, with some not included. Clone size and V and J calls were adopted from that table, with D and trimming inferred from the DNA. Of about 70,000 clones listed, 88% are singletons. The CDR3 extends over 12 amino acids. From germline, CDR1 is SQVTM and CDR2 ANQGSEA. The junction had 6 bases not matched to a gene; V was cut back by 7 bases and J by 5 bases. This rearrangement joins TRBV29-1 to TRBJ2-5, with TRBD1 matching over 8 bases. This sequence originates from a human donor in a cohort sampled during active COVID-19. Sequenced material: peripheral blood. For the CDR3, the DNA is TGCAGCGGAAGACAGGGGTGGGAGACCCAGTACTTC. Protein product: CSGRQGWETQYF.